These T cell receptor beta chains were read from a single sample in a study of cytomegalovirus exposure and HLA in healthy donors. TCRdb keeps only in-frame clones here, not all; method: immunoSEQ multiplex PCR. This sample has about 120,000 clones, with about 76% found just once. What was sequenced was PBMCs. The receptor set was obtained from a woman in her thirties or forties in good health and CMV-seronegative. Each CDR3 is given with its conserved first and last residue. A D gene is named only where the DNA matches it firmly. For some rows the clone size is stated as once, few or many, or as a class when expanded; others skip it.

v_gene: TRBV11-2
len: 16
abundance: once
d_gene: NA
j_gene: TRBJ1-4
CDR3nt: TGTGCCAGCAGCTCAGCTTCGGGGGGACCTAATGAAAAACTGTTTTTT
CDR3aa: CASSSASGGPNEKLFF

v_gene: TRBV7-2
len: 16
abundance: NA
d_gene: TRBD2
j_gene: TRBJ2-3
CDR3nt: TGTGCCAGCAGCTTAGAGTCTGCGGGAGTGGTTGATACGCAGTATTTT
CDR3aa: CASSLESAGVVDTQYF

v_gene: TRBV25-1
len: 14
abundance: NA
d_gene: TRBD1
j_gene: TRBJ2-3
CDR3nt: TGTGCCAGCAGACAGACAGGGGGCACAGATACGCAGTATTTT
CDR3aa: CASRQTGGTDTQYF

v_gene: TRBV7-2
len: 14
abundance: NA
d_gene: NA
j_gene: TRBJ1-5
CDR3nt: TGTGCCAGCAGCTCGCAGTATAGCAATCAGCCCCAGCATTTT
CDR3aa: CASSSQYSNQPQHF

v_gene: TRBV7-9
len: 14
abundance: NA
d_gene: NA
j_gene: TRBJ1-5
CDR3nt: TGTGCCAGCAGCTTAGCACAGCCAAATCAGCCCCAGCATTTT
CDR3aa: CASSLAQPNQPQHF

v_gene: TRBV4-1
len: 15
abundance: NA
d_gene: TRBD1
j_gene: TRBJ1-2
CDR3nt: TGCGCCAGCAGCCAAGGTCCGGGACAGGGCTATGGCTACACCTTC
CDR3aa: CASSQGPGQGYGYTF

v_gene: TRBV28
len: 15
abundance: NA
d_gene: TRBD1
j_gene: TRBJ2-1
CDR3nt: TGTGCCAGCAGTTTATGGGGACAGAGTAAGAATGAGCAGTTCTTC
CDR3aa: CASSLWGQSKNEQFF

v_gene: TRBV7-3
len: 14
abundance: NA
d_gene: NA
j_gene: TRBJ1-5
CDR3nt: TGTGCCAGCAGCTTGATAGGGGACAATCAGCCCCAGCATTTT
CDR3aa: CASSLIGDNQPQHF

v_gene: TRBV6-6
len: 16
abundance: few
d_gene: NA
j_gene: TRBJ2-2
CDR3nt: TGTGCCAGCAGTTCCGGACTATGGTCGAACACCGGGGAGCTGTTTTTT
CDR3aa: CASSSGLWSNTGELFF

v_gene: TRBV6-5
len: 15
abundance: few
d_gene: TRBD1
j_gene: TRBJ2-7
CDR3nt: TGTGCCAGCAGACGGGACAGCACTAGCTCCTACGAGCAGTACTTC
CDR3aa: CASRRDSTSSYEQYF

v_gene: TRBV27
len: 15
abundance: NA
d_gene: TRBD1
j_gene: TRBJ2-7
CDR3nt: TGTGCCAGCAGTCCGGTGGGGGACAGGAACTTGGAGCAGTACTTC
CDR3aa: CASSPVGDRNLEQYF

v_gene: TRBV9
len: 14
abundance: once
d_gene: TRBD2
j_gene: TRBJ2-5
CDR3nt: TGTGCCAGCAGCTCGACTAGCGGTCCCGCAGCCCAGTACTTC
CDR3aa: CASSSTSGPAAQYF

v_gene: TRBV7-9
len: 14
abundance: NA
d_gene: NA
j_gene: TRBJ1-5
CDR3nt: TGTGCCAGCAGCTTAGCCTCAGGGCTTCAGCCCCAGCATTTT
CDR3aa: CASSLASGLQPQHF

v_gene: TRBV6-4
len: 16
abundance: NA
d_gene: TRBD2
j_gene: TRBJ2-3
CDR3nt: TGTGCCAGCAGTGACGGGACTAGCGGGGGGGCAGATACGCAGTATTTT
CDR3aa: CASSDGTSGGADTQYF

v_gene: TRBV27
len: 14
abundance: NA
d_gene: TRBD1
j_gene: TRBJ1-5
CDR3nt: TGTGCCAGCAGTTTAATGGAACAGGGGCAGCCCCAGCATTTT
CDR3aa: CASSLMEQGQPQHF

v_gene: TRBV5-5
len: 16
abundance: NA
d_gene: TRBD2
j_gene: TRBJ2-1
CDR3nt: TGTGCCAGCAGACTTGGGGGTAGCGGGAGGCTCGGGGAGCAGTTCTTC
CDR3aa: CASRLGGSGRLGEQFF

v_gene: TRBV28
len: 15
abundance: NA
d_gene: TRBD2
j_gene: TRBJ2-7
CDR3nt: TGTGCCAGCAGTACCCGGCTAGCGGGAAGTGACGAGCAGTACTTC
CDR3aa: CASSTRLAGSDEQYF

v_gene: TRBV19
len: 17
abundance: NA
d_gene: NA
j_gene: TRBJ2-2
CDR3nt: TGTGCCAGTAGTATTTTTGGAGGGGTGATGGGCACCGGGGAGCTGTTTTTT
CDR3aa: CASSIFGGVMGTGELFF

v_gene: TRBV19
len: 14
abundance: NA
d_gene: TRBD1
j_gene: TRBJ2-7
CDR3nt: TGTGCCAGTAGTACAGGGGGCCTTTCCTACGAGCAGTACTTC
CDR3aa: CASSTGGLSYEQYF

v_gene: TRBV19
len: 14
abundance: NA
d_gene: NA
j_gene: TRBJ2-7
CDR3nt: TGTGCCAGTAGTATGACAGGTGTAGCCTACGAGCAGTACTTC
CDR3aa: CASSMTGVAYEQYF

v_gene: TRBV5-1
len: 16
abundance: NA
d_gene: TRBD1
j_gene: TRBJ2-1
CDR3nt: TGCGCCAGCAGCCCCGAGCCCCGGACAGGGAATTATGAGCAGTTCTTC
CDR3aa: CASSPEPRTGNYEQFF

v_gene: TRBV18
len: 13
abundance: NA
d_gene: NA
j_gene: TRBJ2-3
CDR3nt: TGTGCCAGCTCCCCCCCCGGTACAGATACGCAGTATTTT
CDR3aa: CASSPPGTDTQYF

v_gene: TRBV7-2
len: 16
abundance: NA
d_gene: TRBD2
j_gene: TRBJ2-2
CDR3nt: TGTGCCAGCAGCTTAGTAGCGGGTACGAACACCGGGGAGCTGTTTTTT
CDR3aa: CASSLVAGTNTGELFF

v_gene: TRBV30
len: 14
abundance: NA
d_gene: TRBD1
j_gene: TRBJ1-3
CDR3nt: TGTGCCGGACTGGACAGGATGTATGGAAACACCATATATTTT
CDR3aa: CAGLDRMYGNTIYF

v_gene: TRBV2
len: 14
abundance: once
d_gene: TRBD2
j_gene: TRBJ2-2
CDR3nt: TGTGCCAGCAGGTCCGGGACTAGCTTCCGGGAGCTGTTTTTT
CDR3aa: CASRSGTSFRELFF

v_gene: TRBV5-1
len: 13
abundance: NA
d_gene: NA
j_gene: TRBJ1-2
CDR3nt: TGCGCCAGCAGCCCGGAGGGGAATGGAGGCTACACCTTC
CDR3aa: CASSPEGNGGYTF

v_gene: TRBV5-1
len: 14
abundance: NA
d_gene: NA
j_gene: TRBJ2-7
CDR3nt: TGCGCCAGCAGCTTGGAGGGGGAACTCTACGAGCAGTACTTC
CDR3aa: CASSLEGELYEQYF

v_gene: TRBV7-2
len: 15
abundance: NA
d_gene: NA
j_gene: TRBJ2-2
CDR3nt: TGTGCCAGCAGCCCCACTCGCGGGTACACCGGGGAGCTGTTTTTT
CDR3aa: CASSPTRGYTGELFF

v_gene: TRBV27
len: 14
abundance: NA
d_gene: TRBD1
j_gene: TRBJ2-7
CDR3nt: TGTGCCAGCAGCGACAGGGGGATAGGGTACGAGCAGTACTTC
CDR3aa: CASSDRGIGYEQYF

v_gene: TRBV19
len: 13
abundance: NA
d_gene: NA
j_gene: TRBJ1-3
CDR3nt: TGTGCCAGTAGTCAGGGGACTGGAAACACCATATATTTT
CDR3aa: CASSQGTGNTIYF

v_gene: TRBV2
len: 15
abundance: few
d_gene: TRBD2
j_gene: TRBJ2-7
CDR3nt: TGTGCCAGCAGACCGACTAGCGGGGGAAACTACGAGCAGTACTTC
CDR3aa: CASRPTSGGNYEQYF

v_gene: TRBV7-9
len: 17
abundance: NA
d_gene: TRBD2
j_gene: TRBJ2-1
CDR3nt: TGTGCCAGCAGCTGGACCCCCCGTGCGGGAGGTAAGAATGAGCAGTTCTTC
CDR3aa: CASSWTPRAGGKNEQFF

v_gene: TRBV11-2
len: 19
abundance: NA
d_gene: NA
j_gene: TRBJ2-7
CDR3nt: TGTGCCAGCAGCGACACTTACATGTTGGACAGTCTAACTCTTTACGAGCAGTACTTC
CDR3aa: CASSDTYMLDSLTLYEQYF

v_gene: TRBV28
len: 14
abundance: NA
d_gene: NA
j_gene: TRBJ1-2
CDR3nt: TGTGCCAGCACCCAAAGCGGTTTTGGAAAAGGCTACACCTTC
CDR3aa: CASTQSGFGKGYTF

v_gene: TRBV15
len: 14
abundance: NA
d_gene: NA
j_gene: TRBJ2-7
CDR3nt: TGTGCCACCAGCATTCTAGGGGGACCCTACGAGCAGTACTTC
CDR3aa: CATSILGGPYEQYF

v_gene: TRBV9
len: 15
abundance: NA
d_gene: NA
j_gene: TRBJ1-2
CDR3nt: TGTGCCAGCAGCGTGGAAGGGCGGGGGAACTATGGCTACACCTTC
CDR3aa: CASSVEGRGNYGYTF

v_gene: TRBV6-8
len: 13
abundance: NA
d_gene: NA
j_gene: TRBJ1-4
CDR3nt: TGTGCCAGCAGTTGGGGAGGGTTGATACAACTGTTTTTT
CDR3aa: CASSWGGLIQLFF

v_gene: TRBV7-9
len: 15
abundance: NA
d_gene: NA
j_gene: TRBJ2-1
CDR3nt: TGTGCCAGCAGCCTTAACTCGGAGGTGGGGAATGAGCAGTTCTTC
CDR3aa: CASSLNSEVGNEQFF

v_gene: TRBV2
len: 13
abundance: NA
d_gene: NA
j_gene: TRBJ1-2
CDR3nt: TGTGCCAGCAGTACGGACAGTAACTATGGCTACACCTTC
CDR3aa: CASSTDSNYGYTF

v_gene: TRBV19
len: 15
abundance: NA
d_gene: NA
j_gene: TRBJ1-6
CDR3nt: TGTGCCAGTAGTTCACAGTCTTATTATAATTCACCCCTCCACTTT
CDR3aa: CASSSQSYYNSPLHF

v_gene: TRBV14
len: 12
abundance: NA
d_gene: NA
j_gene: TRBJ2-7
CDR3nt: TGTGCCAGCAGTCCCAGCTCCTACGAGCAGTACTTC
CDR3aa: CASSPSSYEQYF

v_gene: TRBV4-2
len: 13
abundance: NA
d_gene: NA
j_gene: TRBJ2-7
CDR3nt: TGTGCCAGCAGCCAAGAGTTCGGCTACGAGCAGTACTTC
CDR3aa: CASSQEFGYEQYF

v_gene: TRBV4-2
len: 15
abundance: few
d_gene: NA
j_gene: TRBJ1-1
CDR3nt: TGTGCCAGCAGCCAAGTTGGCGGCCAGAACACTGAAGCTTTCTTT
CDR3aa: CASSQVGGQNTEAFF

v_gene: TRBV27
len: 13
abundance: NA
d_gene: NA
j_gene: TRBJ1-1
CDR3nt: TGTGCCAGCAGCCGGGGAGTCGGCACTGAAGCTTTCTTT
CDR3aa: CASSRGVGTEAFF

v_gene: TRBV28
len: 18
abundance: NA
d_gene: TRBD2
j_gene: TRBJ2-6
CDR3nt: TGTGCCAGCATTTCTACGGGACTAGGCTTCTCTGGGGCCAACGTCCTGACTTTC
CDR3aa: CASISTGLGFSGANVLTF

v_gene: TRBV4-3
len: 17
abundance: once
d_gene: TRBD2
j_gene: TRBJ2-1
CDR3nt: TGCGCCAGCAGCCAAGATCGGCTAGCGGGGCCCTACAATGAGCAGTTCTTC
CDR3aa: CASSQDRLAGPYNEQFF

v_gene: TRBV29-1
len: 13
abundance: once
d_gene: NA
j_gene: TRBJ2-5
CDR3nt: TGCAGCGTTGTGGTGAGGCTCCAAGAGACCCAGTACTTC
CDR3aa: CSVVVRLQETQYF

v_gene: TRBV5-5
len: 17
abundance: NA
d_gene: TRBD2
j_gene: TRBJ2-5
CDR3nt: TGTGCCAGCAGTACGGGACTAGCGGGAGGACCGCAAGAGACCCAGTACTTC
CDR3aa: CASSTGLAGGPQETQYF

v_gene: TRBV5-4
len: 13
abundance: few
d_gene: TRBD1
j_gene: TRBJ1-1
CDR3nt: TGTGCCAGCAGCCGCGACAGGGGCAGTGAAGCTTTCTTT
CDR3aa: CASSRDRGSEAFF

v_gene: TRBV28
len: 17
abundance: NA
d_gene: NA
j_gene: TRBJ1-5
CDR3nt: TGTGCCAGCAGTTGGGACATTGAAGGGGATAGCAATCAGCCCCAGCATTTT
CDR3aa: CASSWDIEGDSNQPQHF

v_gene: TRBV7-9
len: 15
abundance: NA
d_gene: TRBD2
j_gene: TRBJ2-1
CDR3nt: TGTGCCAGCACCGTGGTTACGGGGGGGTACAATGAGCAGTTCTTC
CDR3aa: CASTVVTGGYNEQFF

v_gene: TRBV30
len: 14
abundance: NA
d_gene: TRBD1
j_gene: TRBJ2-7
CDR3nt: TGTGCCTGGAGCTGGACAGGGGGCAAGGACGAGCAGTACTTC
CDR3aa: CAWSWTGGKDEQYF

v_gene: TRBV19
len: 14
abundance: NA
d_gene: NA
j_gene: TRBJ1-1
CDR3nt: TGTGCCAGTAGTATAGGCGTCATGAACACTGAAGCTTTCTTT
CDR3aa: CASSIGVMNTEAFF